A single sample is the source of the 19 T cell receptor beta chains below, sequenced in a study of technical replicates of blood from several donors. Profiling relied on immunoSEQ multiplex PCR, and the TCRdb table lists in-frame clones only, not all of them. The sample consists of about 82,000 clones, 96% of them appearing once. Sequencing was carried out using T cells isolated from PBMCs. All receptors come from a human donor in good health.

This chain uses TRBV5-4 with TRBJ1-2; TRBD1 matches 7 bases. The germline V gene has CDR1 SGHNT and CDR2 YYREEE (reference sequence). The CDR3 sequence is 15 residues long. Trimming cost V 5 bases and J 2 bases; bases outside gene matches: 9. The CDR3 nucleotides read TGTGCCAGCAGTCATGGACAGGCACGGAACTATGGCTACACCTTC. Residues: CASSHGQARNYGYTF. The full variable domain, completed using reference TRBV5-4 and TRBJ1-2, is ETGVTQSPTHLIKTRGQQVTLRCSSQSGHNTVSWYQQALGQGPQFIFQYYREEENGRGNFPPRFSGLQFPNYSSELNVNALELDDSALYLCASSHGQARNYGYTFGSGTRLTVV.

The chain carries TRBV27 and TRBJ1-4, with 9 bases lining up with TRBD1. J lost 7 bases, V lost 5 bases, and 5 bases had no gene match. CDR3 length: 14 residues. Germline-derived CDR1 and CDR2 are MNHEY and SMNVEV (reference sequence). Written as DNA, the CDR3 is TGTGCCAGCAGTCTGACAGGGGGTTCTGAAAAACTGTTTTTT. It yields the protein CASSLTGGSEKLFF.

The CDR3, as DNA: TGCAGCGGGGGACAGGTGAACACTGAAGCTTTCTTT. Its protein is CSGGQVNTEAFF. The chain is built from TRBV29-1 and TRBJ1-1; 8 nucleotides agree with TRBD1. CDR3 size: 12 residues. Unmatched junction bases numbered 1, after V lost 7 bases and J lost 0 bases. The germline V gene has CDR1 SQVTM and CDR2 ANQGSEA.

The table lists this clone with a count of one. This chain joins TRBV28 and TRBJ2-1; TRBD2 matches at 13 bases. Germline loops: CDR1 MDHEN, CDR2 SYDVKM. The CDR3 contains 16 residues. J was trimmed by 2 bases and V by 5 bases; bases with no gene match: 3. CDR3 sequence (DNA): TGTGCCAGCAGTCCACTAGCGGGAGGGCCCTACAATGAGCAGTTCTTC. Its translation is CASSPLAGGPYNEQFF. Based on the CDR3 plus reference TRBV28 and TRBJ2-1, the full variable domain is DVKVTQSSRYLVKRTGEKVFLECVQDMDHENMFWYRQDPGLGLRLIYFSYDVKMKEKGDIPEGYSVSREKKERFSLILESASTNQTSMYLCASSPLAGGPYNEQFFGPGTRLTVL.

This chain joins TRBV7-9 and TRBJ2-5; 12 nucleotides line up with TRBD2. The CDR3 contains 15 residues. With 5 bases clipped from V and 5 bases from J, the junction kept 6 bases outside the gene matches. Per the germline V gene, CDR1 is SEHNR and CDR2 is FQNEAQ (reference sequence). The CDR3 DNA is TGTGCCAGCAGCCAAACTAGCGGGAGGTACGAGACCCAGTACTTC. Amino acid sequence: CASSQTSGRYETQYF.

Here the CDR3 reads CASSLGDSYEQYF. The DNA of the CDR3 is TGTGCCAGCAGCTTAGGGGACAGCTACGAGCAGTACTTC. The chain carries TRBV7-2 and TRBJ2-7; 7 bases agree with TRBD1. Germline CDR1 and CDR2: SGHTA and FQGNSA. This CDR3 spans 13 amino acids. After removal of 1 base from V and 3 bases from J, the junction contained 0 bases not matched to a gene.

The chain joins TRBV6-1 to TRBJ2-1, with TRBD2 matching 13 bases. Trimming cost V 4 bases and J 8 bases; bases outside gene matches: 5. From germline, CDR1 is MNHNS and CDR2 SASEGT. The CDR3 extends over 15 amino acids. CDR3 sequence: CASSGTSGSIDEQFF. The CDR3 DNA follows: TGTGCCAGCAGTGGGACTAGCGGGAGTATCGATGAGCAGTTCTTC.

This clone has a single count. The chain combines TRBV4-2 with TRBJ1-4, with D unclear. The V gene's germline CDR1 is LGHNA and CDR2 YNFKEQ. The CDR3 is 14 residues long. Trimming shortened V by 4 bases and J by 7 bases, and 13 bases separated the two germline ends. The chain's CDR3 is CASSPAGPTEKLFF. The CDR3 nucleotides read TGTGCCAGCAGCCCGGCGGGTCCGACTGAAAAACTGTTTTTT.

The chain links TRBV4-1 to TRBJ2-1; 7 positions agree with TRBD2. CDR1 and CDR2 (germline): MGHRA, YSYEKL. J gave up 4 bases and V 0 bases, and 9 bases lay outside the gene matches. The CDR3 is 17 amino acids. CDR3 residues: CASSQELAGDSYNEQFF. CDR3 nucleotide sequence: TGCGCCAGCAGCCAAGAACTGGCGGGAGACTCTTACAATGAGCAGTTCTTC.

This chain connects TRBV5-8 to TRBJ2-2, with D unclear. The V gene lost 5 bases and the J gene lost 3 bases, with 14 bases spanning the gap. The CDR3 is made up of 15 amino acids. The V gene's germline CDR1 is SGHTS and CDR2 YDEGEE. CDR3 protein: CASRELTLHTGELFF. In DNA, the CDR3 is TGTGCCAGCAGGGAGCTCACCTTGCACACCGGGGAGCTGTTTTTT.

The J gene is TRBJ2-3, the V gene TRBV6-4, with TRBD2 matching over 9 bases. The CDR3 extends over 17 amino acids. J lost 0 bases, V lost 0 bases, and 4 bases had no gene match. Germline loops: CDR1 MRHNA, CDR2 SNTAGT. CDR3: CASSDSRLAGSTDTQYF. The CDR3 nucleotides are TGTGCCAGCAGTGACTCAAGGCTAGCGGGGAGCACAGATACGCAGTATTTT.

The V gene is TRBV7-8, the J gene TRBJ2-1; 9 bases agree with TRBD2. V shed 6 bases and J 7 bases; nucleotides not matched to a gene: 13. Per germline, CDR1 SGHVS and CDR2 FQNEAQ. The CDR3 is 16 amino acids. The CDR3 sequence: CASSLGREGLGNEQFF. CDR3 nucleotide sequence: TGTGCCAGCAGTTTGGGGCGGGAGGGCCTCGGGAATGAGCAGTTCTTC.

The chain uses TRBV5-1 and TRBJ1-1; D may be TRBD1 (5 bases). Germline lookup yields CDR1 SGHRS and CDR2 YFSETQ. V lost 3 bases and J 0 bases, leaving 12 bases between the germline ends. The CDR3 extends over 15 amino acids. CDR3 coding DNA: TGCGCCAGCAGCTCCCTGATGGGGCTGAACACTGAAGCTTTCTTT. Protein product: CASSSLMGLNTEAFF.

The CDR3 region has the DNA TGTGCCAGCAGCTTTGGAGGGAGACAGGGAGATACGCAGTATTTT. Encoded protein: CASSFGGRQGDTQYF. This chain connects TRBV14 to TRBJ2-3; possibly TRBD1 for D (7 bases). CDR1 SGHDN and CDR2 FVKESK come from the germline V gene. The CDR3 sequence is 15 residues long. The V end was cut by 5 bases, the J end by 5 bases, with 17 bases between.

V and J are TRBV21-1 and TRBJ2-1; TRBD1, the table's D call, was not compared with the DNA. TRBV21-1 is an annotated pseudogene. The CDR3 spans 18 residues. CDR3 protein: CASRFWDRGRKRYNEQFF. CDR3 bases: TGTGCCAGCAGGTTCTGGGACAGGGGGCGTAAAAGGTACAATGAGCAGTTCTTC.

The V gene is TRBV4-1, the J gene TRBJ2-2, with TRBD1 matching 7 bases. Germline CDR1 MGHRA, CDR2 YSYEKL. Trimming removed 4 bases from V and 7 bases from J; junction bases left unmatched: 9. This CDR3 has 15 residues. The CDR3 DNA sequence: TGCGCCAGCAGCCTAGAAACAGGGGTGGGCGGGGAGCTGTTTTTT. It codes for CASSLETGVGGELFF.

The CDR3 reads CASSYSRRGEQYF. The CDR3 nucleotides read TGTGCCAGCAGTTACTCGAGGAGGGGCGAGCAGTACTTC. The chain has TRBV6-5 and TRBJ2-7; tentatively, D is TRBD2 (6 bases). This CDR3 has 13 residues. CDR1 is MNHEY and CDR2 is SVGAGI in the germline V gene. Between the trimmed V and J ends, which lost 0 bases and 6 bases, there was a span of 9 bases.

The V call is TRBV21-1, the J call TRBJ1-2; the D segment call TRBD1 is taken from the table without a DNA check. TRBV21-1 is a recognized pseudogene. This CDR3 spans 16 amino acids. CDR3: CASSKGWQGIDYGYTF. In DNA, the CDR3 is TGTGCCAGCAGCAAAGGTTGGCAGGGAATAGACTATGGCTACACCTTC.

The chain is built from TRBV5-1 and TRBJ2-5; a weak D match, TRBD2 (6 bases). Germline CDR1 SGHRS, CDR2 YFSETQ. The V end was cut by 3 bases, the J end by 4 bases, with 10 bases between. The CDR3 runs to 13 residues. CDR3 amino acids: CASSSTRAETQYF. In DNA form, the CDR3 reads TGCGCCAGCAGCTCGACTAGGGCAGAGACCCAGTACTTC. Drawing the rest from reference TRBV5-1 and TRBJ2-5, the complete variable domain is KAGVTQTPRYLIKTRGQQVTLSCSPISGHRSVSWYQQTPGQGLQFLFEYFSETQRNKGNFPGRFSGRQFSNSRSEMNVSTLELGDSALYLCASSSTRAETQYFGPGTRLLVL.